Each of the 16 T cell receptor beta chains below was sequenced from the same sample in a study of blood T cell repertoires in COVID-19. Sequencing was performed with immunoSEQ multiplex PCR; in TCRdb, only in-frame clones are kept and a portion is missing. Among about 220,000 clones listed, around 84% were seen once. The specimen sequenced was peripheral blood. The receptor set was obtained from a woman aged 60-70 years who had recovered from COVID-19.

The gene calls are TRBV7-2 and TRBJ2-5; perhaps TRBD2 as D (6 bases). Trimming pared 2 bases from V and 5 bases from J, leaving 15 bases between. CDR1 is SGHTA, CDR2 FQGNSA, per germline. The CDR3 contains 15 residues. The CDR3 spells CASSLNMGGEETQYF. In DNA form, the CDR3 reads TGTGCCAGCAGCTTAAATATGGGGGGAGAGGAGACCCAGTACTTC.

The V call is TRBV20-1, the J call TRBJ2-1, with D hard to call. Trimming left V 3 bases short and J 4 bases short, with 4 bases between. Germline V gene lookup returns CDR1 DFQATT and CDR2 SNEGSKA (reference sequence). The CDR3 has 11 residues. This CDR3 reads CSASSYNEQFF. The CDR3, as DNA: TGCAGTGCTAGTTCGTACAATGAGCAGTTCTTC.

Concerning this clone: This sample includes further DNA sequences coding for the same CDR3. The CDR3 DNA is TGTGCCAGCAGCCCCGGGACAGGGGGATTGGGCTACACCTTC. Encoded protein: CASSPGTGGLGYTF. The genes are TRBV11-2 and TRBJ1-2, with 11 bases lining up with TRBD1. The V segment lost 5 bases and the J segment 8 bases; nucleotides outside the gene matches: 7. Germline V CDR1 and CDR2: SGHAT, FQNNGV. CDR3 length equals 14 residues. Using reference TRBV11-2 and TRBJ1-2 for the parts outside the CDR3, the full variable domain is EAGVAQSPRYKIIEKRQSVAFWCNPISGHATLYWYQQILGQGPKLLIQFQNNGVVDDSQLPKDRFSAERLKGVDSTLKIQPAKLEDSAVYLCASSPGTGGLGYTFGSGTRLTVV.

This chain connects TRBV5-1 to TRBJ2-1; 7 bases agree with TRBD2. The CDR3 extends over 17 amino acids. In germline, CDR1 is SGHRS, CDR2 YFSETQ. Trimming at V came to 0 bases and at J to 0 bases, leaving 6 bases not matched to a gene. CDR3 residues: CASSLVRGGGSYNEQFF. The CDR3 DNA reads TGCGCCAGCAGCTTGGTAAGGGGCGGGGGCTCCTACAATGAGCAGTTCTTC.

The chain carries TRBV7-2 and TRBJ2-7; 13 bases are a match to TRBD2. This CDR3 comprises 14 residues. Trimming cost V 11 bases and J 2 bases; bases outside gene matches: 6. Germline-derived CDR1 and CDR2 are SGHTA and FQGNSA. The CDR3 DNA sequence: TGTGCCTCCCTACTAGCGGGGGGGCCCTACGAGCAGTACTTC. It yields the protein CASLLAGGPYEQYF.

This sequence joins TRBV6-1 and TRBJ1-5; 7 bases are a match to TRBD1. CDR1 and CDR2 from the germline V gene are MNHNS and SASEGT. The V and J ends lost 3 bases and 2 bases, in that order; junction bases with no gene match: 7. CDR3 length equals 16 residues. The CDR3 DNA is TGTGCCAGCAGTGATTACAGGGGTTGGGGCAATCAGCCCCAGCATTTT. Protein sequence: CASSDYRGWGNQPQHF.

This clone was detected only a few times. This chain links TRBV7-2 with TRBJ1-2; tentatively, D is TRBD1 (6 bases). V lost 2 bases and J 8 bases, leaving 15 bases between the germline ends. Germline CDR1 SGHTA, CDR2 FQGNSA. The CDR3 sequence is 14 residues long. The CDR3 spells CASSLTGNPGGYTF. In DNA form, the CDR3 reads TGTGCCAGCAGCTTAACAGGGAACCCGGGGGGCTACACCTTC. The full variable domain, with the rest looked up from reference TRBV7-2 and TRBJ1-2, is GAGVSQSPSNKVTEKGKDVELRCDPISGHTALYWYRQSLGQGLEFLIYFQGNSAPDKSGLPSDRFSAERTGGSVSTLTIQRTQQEDSAVYLCASSLTGNPGGYTFGSGTRLTVV.

This clone was observed once. This sequence joins TRBV3-1 (or the pseudogene TRBV3-2) and TRBJ1-2, with TRBD1 as a possible D gene (5 bases). V was clipped by 4 bases and J by 7 bases, with 16 bases between them. The CDR3 consists of 14 residues. CDR1 is LGHDT and CDR2 is YNNKEL in the germline V gene (reference sequence). The CDR3 nucleotides read TGTGCCAGCAGCCCCCATAGGACAACGGCTGGCTACACCTTC. Translating it yields CASSPHRTTAGYTF.

The V call is TRBV11-1, the J call TRBJ2-7, with 7 positions matching TRBD1. In germline, CDR1 is SGHAT, CDR2 FQDESV (reference sequence). Germline trimming cut 5 bases from V and 3 bases from J; bases unmatched to any gene: 4. This CDR3 has 13 residues. DNA for the CDR3: TGTGCCAGCAGCCAAGGACAGGTCTACGAGCAGTACTTC. Amino acids: CASSQGQVYEQYF.

The rearrangement joins TRBV7-8 to TRBJ1-1; D uncertain. CDR3 length: 15 residues. Per germline, CDR1 SGHVS and CDR2 FQNEAQ. Trimming pared 3 bases from V and 0 bases from J, leaving 11 bases between. This CDR3 is CASSLPDRVNTEAFF. The CDR3 nucleotides are TGTGCCAGCAGCTTGCCAGACCGGGTGAACACTGAAGCTTTCTTT.

This clone was seen once. This chain joins TRBV7-6 and TRBJ2-5, with 7 bases identical to TRBD2. This CDR3 region has 15 residues. Unmatched junction bases numbered 6, after V lost 1 base and J lost 4 bases. Per germline, CDR1 SGHVS and CDR2 FNYEAQ. The CDR3 is CASSLGVGGLETQYF. The CDR3 DNA sequence: TGTGCCAGCAGCTTAGGTGTCGGGGGGTTAGAGACCCAGTACTTC.

This clone appeared a few times. The rearrangement links TRBV3-1 (or the pseudogene TRBV3-2) to TRBJ2-2, with D possibly being TRBD2 (6 bases). V was clipped by 0 bases and J by 6 bases, with 14 bases between them. The CDR3 loop spans 16 amino acids. Looked up from germline, CDR1 is LGHDT and CDR2 is YNNKEL (reference sequence). The CDR3 DNA is TGTGCCAGCAGCCAAGATTGGTCTAGCGAGGCCGGGGAGCTGTTTTTT. Encoded protein: CASSQDWSSEAGELFF.

The chain combines TRBV19 with TRBJ2-7, with TRBD1 as a possible D gene (5 bases). The germline V gene encodes CDR1 LNHDA and CDR2 SQIVND (reference sequence). This CDR3 spans 15 amino acids. Trimming shortened V by 4 bases and J by 5 bases, and 18 bases separated the two germline ends. The DNA for the CDR3 is TGTGCCAGTAGTAAGGCGGAAGCAGGGCCCAACGAGCAGTACTTC. It encodes CASSKAEAGPNEQYF.

This clone was observed a handful of times. This chain connects TRBV5-6 to TRBJ1-5, with a tentative D call TRBD1 (6 bases). The germline V gene encodes CDR1 SGHDT and CDR2 YYEEEE. The CDR3 is 14 residues long. Between the trimmed V and J ends, which lost 5 bases and 3 bases, there was a span of 12 bases. Written as DNA, the CDR3 is TGTGCCAGCAGGGTGGCAGGGGTCAATCAGCCCCAGCATTTT. Protein product: CASRVAGVNQPQHF.

The V gene is TRBV3-1 (or the pseudogene TRBV3-2), the J gene TRBJ2-3; D ambiguous. V lost 4 bases and J 2 bases, leaving 4 bases between the germline ends. This CDR3 region has 12 residues. Germline loops: CDR1 LGHDT, CDR2 YNNKEL (reference sequence). CDR3 sequence: CASSRLTDTQYF. Written as DNA, the CDR3 is TGTGCCAGCAGCCGACTCACAGATACGCAGTATTTT.

The V and J genes are TRBV5-1 and TRBJ1-6, with unresolved D. The CDR3 totals 16 residues. Germline lookup yields CDR1 SGHRS and CDR2 YFSETQ. V dropped 0 bases and J dropped 0 bases, with 7 bases sitting between them. The CDR3 protein is CASSLGGSSYNSPLHF. In DNA, the CDR3 is TGCGCCAGCAGCTTGGGCGGAAGCTCCTATAATTCACCCCTCCACTTT. The whole variable domain, remainder taken from reference TRBV5-1 and TRBJ1-6, is KAGVTQTPRYLIKTRGQQVTLSCSPISGHRSVSWYQQTPGQGLQFLFEYFSETQRNKGNFPGRFSGRQFSNSRSEMNVSTLELGDSALYLCASSLGGSSYNSPLHFGNGTRLTVT.